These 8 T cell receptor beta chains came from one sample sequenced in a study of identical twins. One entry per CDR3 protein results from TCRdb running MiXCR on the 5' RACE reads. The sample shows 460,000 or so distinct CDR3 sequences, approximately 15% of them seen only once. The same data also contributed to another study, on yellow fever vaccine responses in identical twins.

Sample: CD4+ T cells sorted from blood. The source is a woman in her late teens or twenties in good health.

The CDR3 DNA reads TGTGCCAAGACAGGGGCGCGGGGCACAGATACGCAGTATTTT. It specifies CAKTGARGTDTQYF. This chain joins TRBV2 and TRBJ2-3; 8 positions match TRBD1. Germline CDR1 and CDR2: SNHLY and FYNNEI. CDR3 length: 14 amino acids. V was pared by 10 bases and J by 1 base, with 7 bases of the junction left unmatched.

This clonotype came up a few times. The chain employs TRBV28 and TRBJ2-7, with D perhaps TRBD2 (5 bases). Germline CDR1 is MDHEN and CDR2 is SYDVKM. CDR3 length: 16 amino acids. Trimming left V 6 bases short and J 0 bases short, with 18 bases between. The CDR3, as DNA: TGTGCCAGCAGGAGACTCCGAGGGCAAAGCTCCTACGAGCAGTACTTC. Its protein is CASRRLRGQSSYEQYF.

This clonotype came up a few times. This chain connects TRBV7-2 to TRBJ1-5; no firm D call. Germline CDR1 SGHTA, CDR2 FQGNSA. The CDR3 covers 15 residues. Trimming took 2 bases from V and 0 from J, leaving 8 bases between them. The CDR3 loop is CASSLWPNSNQPQHF. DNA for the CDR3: TGTGCCAGCAGCTTATGGCCGAATAGCAATCAGCCCCAGCATTTT.

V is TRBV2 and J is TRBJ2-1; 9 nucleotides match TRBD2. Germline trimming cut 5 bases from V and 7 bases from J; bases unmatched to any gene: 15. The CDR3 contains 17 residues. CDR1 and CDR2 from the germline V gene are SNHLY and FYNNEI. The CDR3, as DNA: TGTGCCAGCAGTTCTCAGGGTGCGGGAGGGCCAATGAATGAGCAGTTCTTC. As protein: CASSSQGAGGPMNEQFF.

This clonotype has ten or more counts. In DNA form, the CDR3 reads TGCAGCGTCGTAGGGGGCTTGGAGACCCAGTACTTC. This gives the protein CSVVGGLETQYF. This chain links TRBV29-1 with TRBJ2-5, with 7 bases that match TRBD1. This CDR3 spans 12 amino acids. Germline trimming cut 6 bases from V and 5 bases from J; bases unmatched to any gene: 6. CDR1 and CDR2 from the germline V gene are SQVTM and ANQGSEA.

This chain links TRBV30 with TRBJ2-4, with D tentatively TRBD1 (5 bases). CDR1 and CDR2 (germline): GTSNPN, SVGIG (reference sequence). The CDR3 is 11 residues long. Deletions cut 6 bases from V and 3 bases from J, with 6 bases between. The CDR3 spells CACDSKNIQYF. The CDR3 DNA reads TGTGCCTGTGACAGCAAAAACATTCAGTACTTC.

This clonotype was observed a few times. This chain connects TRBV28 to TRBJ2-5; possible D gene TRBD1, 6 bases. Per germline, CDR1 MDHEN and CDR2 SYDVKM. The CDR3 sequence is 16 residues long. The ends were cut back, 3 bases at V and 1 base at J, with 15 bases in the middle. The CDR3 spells CASSFSQGIAQETQYF. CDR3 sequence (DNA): TGTGCCAGCAGTTTTTCCCAGGGGATCGCCCAAGAGACCCAGTACTTC.

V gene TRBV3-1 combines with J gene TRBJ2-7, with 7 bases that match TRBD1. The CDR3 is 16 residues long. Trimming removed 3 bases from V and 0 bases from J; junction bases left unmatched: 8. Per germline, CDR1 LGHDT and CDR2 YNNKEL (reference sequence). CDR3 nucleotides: TGTGCCAGCAGCCAGGCCGTGGCAGGGGGCTCCTACGAGCAGTACTTC. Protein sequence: CASSQAVAGGSYEQYF.